The 17 T cell receptor beta chains below were found in one sample sequenced in a study of blood T cell repertoires in COVID-19. Assay used: immunoSEQ multiplex PCR; TCRdb lists only in-frame clones, some missing. The sample consists of some 300,000 clones, around 88% of them appearing once. The source material was peripheral blood. Every receptor here comes from a woman aged 30 to 39 who had recovered from COVID-19.

The chain combines TRBV28 with TRBJ1-2; 11 bases are a match to TRBD1. This CDR3 spans 14 amino acids. The germline gives CDR1 MDHEN, CDR2 SYDVKM. J gave up 8 bases and V 6 bases, and 8 bases lay outside the gene matches. DNA for the CDR3: TGTGCCAGCAGACGGACAGGGGGCGCGGGAGGCTACACCTTC. Protein: CASRRTGGAGGYTF.

The chain joins TRBV5-5 to TRBJ1-5; D gene ambiguous. The CDR3 runs 13 residues. Looked up from germline, CDR1 is SGHKS and CDR2 is YYEKEE (reference sequence). V shed 5 bases and J shed 4 bases, with 10 bases lying between them. CDR3 sequence reads: CASSRDINQPQHF. The DNA for the CDR3 is TGTGCCAGCAGTCGCGACATTAATCAGCCCCAGCATTTT. The entire variable domain, with the rest obtained from reference TRBV5-5 and TRBJ1-5, is as follows: DAGVTQSPTHLIKTRGQQVTLRCSPISGHKSVSWYQQVLGQGPQFIFQYYEKEERGRGNFPDRFSARQFPNYSSELNVNALLLGDSALYLCASSRDINQPQHFGDGTRLSIL.

The chain uses TRBV27 and TRBJ2-2, with unresolved D. This CDR3 has 14 residues. V dropped 3 bases and J dropped 6 bases, with 11 bases sitting between them. Germline V gene sequence: CDR1 MNHEY, CDR2 SMNVEV (reference sequence). CDR3 protein: CASSFTARSGELFF. CDR3 coding DNA: TGTGCCAGCAGTTTCACCGCGCGATCCGGGGAGCTGTTTTTT.

This chain joins TRBV5-1 and TRBJ2-5; D perhaps matches TRBD1 (6 bases). Trimming took 0 bases from V and 5 from J, leaving 17 bases between them. The CDR3 spans 16 residues. Per germline, CDR1 SGHRS and CDR2 YFSETQ. DNA for the CDR3: TGCGCCAGCAGCTTGGGACCCGGGACACCGGTGGAGACCCAGTACTTC. Its translation is CASSLGPGTPVETQYF.

V gene TRBV5-4 combines with J gene TRBJ1-2, with D unresolved. This CDR3 spans 13 amino acids. The V end was cut by 0 bases, the J end by 2 bases, with 5 bases between. CDR1 is SGHNT, CDR2 YYREEE, per germline (reference sequence). The CDR3 loop is CASSLAENYGYTF. The DNA of the CDR3 is TGTGCCAGCAGCTTGGCGGAGAACTATGGCTACACCTTC.

Written as DNA, the CDR3 is TGTGCCAGCAGCTTAGAGGGGTACGCAGTTGGACAGCCCCAGCATTTT. Amino acid sequence: CASSLEGYAVGQPQHF. This chain links TRBV7-2 with TRBJ1-5; perhaps TRBD1 as D (5 bases). Per germline, CDR1 SGHTA and CDR2 FQGNSA. The ends were cut back, 1 base at V and 7 bases at J, with 17 bases in the middle. The length of the CDR3 is 16 residues.

The gene calls are TRBV2 and TRBJ2-5; TRBD1 matches at 7 bases. J gave up 1 base and V 11 bases, and 10 bases lay outside the gene matches. CDR1 is SNHLY, CDR2 FYNNEI, per germline. CDR3 length equals 14 residues. CDR3 protein: CAGSRGQLQETQYF. CDR3 sequence (DNA): TGTGCCGGATCCCGGGGACAGCTCCAAGAGACCCAGTACTTC.

The genes are TRBV19 and TRBJ1-6; 9 nucleotides match TRBD1. The V gene end was trimmed by 5 bases and the J gene end by 1 base; junction bases not matched to a gene: 12. CDR3 length: 19 residues. Germline CDR1 is LNHDA and CDR2 is SQIVND (reference sequence). DNA for the CDR3: TGTGCCAGTAGTCTTAAACGACAGGGGGATGGTTCCTATAATTCACCCCTCCACTTT. It encodes CASSLKRQGDGSYNSPLHF.

Details on this clone: Other nucleotide sequences in the sample specify the same CDR3. The chain carries TRBV4-3 and TRBJ2-5, with no clear D. From germline, CDR1 is LGHNA and CDR2 YSLEER. The CDR3 is 15 amino acids. Deletions cut 0 bases from V and 2 bases from J, with 10 bases between. This chain's CDR3 is CASSQDVTEQETQYF. For the CDR3, the DNA is TGCGCCAGCAGCCAAGATGTCACAGAGCAAGAGACCCAGTACTTC.

The CDR3, as DNA: TGTGCCAGCAGTGAAATTGGGGGACTGGGCTACACCTTC. Residues: CASSEIGGLGYTF. The rearrangement joins TRBV6-1 to TRBJ1-2; tentative D call: TRBD1 (5 bases). The V gene's germline CDR1 is MNHNS and CDR2 SASEGT. Trimming removed 2 bases from V and 8 bases from J, with 12 bases in between. This CDR3 has 13 amino acids.

The chain has TRBV6-4 and TRBJ1-1, with D perhaps matching TRBD1 (5 bases). CDR3 length: 14 amino acids. Trimming pared 5 bases from V and 8 bases from J, leaving 18 bases between. Germline V gene data show CDR1 as MRHNA and CDR2 as SNTAGT. CDR3 sequence: CASSLGPFMGEAFF. CDR3 bases: TGTGCCAGCAGTTTGGGGCCCTTCATGGGAGAAGCTTTCTTT.

The chain carries TRBV7-2 and TRBJ1-5, with TRBD1 matching 7 bases. Germline assignment: CDR1 SGHTA and CDR2 FQGNSA. The ends lost 3 bases at V and 0 bases at J; junction bases unmatched: 2. The CDR3 spans 15 residues. The DNA for the CDR3 is TGTGCCAGCAGCTTCAGGGGGAATAGCAATCAGCCCCAGCATTTT. It translates to CASSFRGNSNQPQHF.

This chain joins TRBV7-9 and TRBJ2-3; 7 bases map to TRBD2. V shed 1 base, J shed 3 bases, and the junction held 13 bases outside the gene matches. The CDR3 contains 18 residues. Per the germline V gene, CDR1 is SEHNR and CDR2 is FQNEAQ (reference sequence). CDR3 bases: TGTGCCAGCAGCTTAGGTTCTGGTGTGTGGCGGGGGACAGATACGCAGTATTTT. Translating it yields CASSLGSGVWRGTDTQYF.

The chain joins TRBV5-1 to TRBJ2-1; no clear D gene. Germline V gene data show CDR1 as SGHRS and CDR2 as YFSETQ. Trimming cost V 7 bases and J 0 bases, with 11 bases left between them. This CDR3 has 14 residues. Here the CDR3 DNA reads TGCGCCAGCTCTCCCCCGAGCTCCTACAATGAGCAGTTCTTC. This translates into CASSPPSSYNEQFF. The full variable domain, its missing parts supplied by reference TRBV5-1 and TRBJ2-1, is KAGVTQTPRYLIKTRGQQVTLSCSPISGHRSVSWYQQTPGQGLQFLFEYFSETQRNKGNFPGRFSGRQFSNSRSEMNVSTLELGDSALYLCASSPPSSYNEQFFGPGTRLTVL.

V is TRBV9 and J is TRBJ1-5; D is ambiguous. The germline V and J ends were trimmed by 1 base and 9 bases, with 20 bases remaining between them. The CDR3 loop spans 16 amino acids. Germline-derived CDR1 and CDR2 are SGDLS and YYNGEE. DNA of the CDR3: TGTGCCAGCAGCGTACAGCACAGAAGTGCCACCGGGCCCCAGCATTTT. This codes for CASSVQHRSATGPQHF.

This chain links TRBV13 with TRBJ2-7; 10 nucleotides match TRBD1. Germline CDR1 PRHDT, CDR2 FYEKMQ (reference sequence). This CDR3 is 15 amino acids long. Trimming removed 3 bases from V and 5 bases from J; junction bases left unmatched: 7. CDR3 protein: CASSFGGTGANEQYF. Here the CDR3 DNA reads TGTGCCAGCAGCTTCGGCGGGACAGGGGCCAACGAGCAGTACTTC.

Here the CDR3 DNA reads TGTGCCAGCAGCTCGAACCCGACAGGGGGATGGGAGCAGTACTTC. Translated, it gives CASSSNPTGGWEQYF. The chain recombines TRBV28 with TRBJ2-7; TRBD1 matches 9 bases. The CDR3 has 15 amino acids. Germline V gene sequence: CDR1 MDHEN, CDR2 SYDVKM. Losses at the gene ends were 6 bases for V and 7 bases for J; bases not matched to a gene: 13.